The clone carrying this T cell receptor beta chain occurred a few times. No antigen is known for it. These data originate in a study of T cells in Graves' hyperthyroidism and ophthalmopathy. Study findings and constraints: Most clonotypes expanded in thyroid above 0.001 were likewise present in blood.

Patients having uncontrolled infection, another autoimmune disease, pregnancy or lactation were not included. J was trimmed by 7 bases and V by 3 bases; bases with no gene match: 6. This CDR3 is built from 14 residues. Regions amplified from RNA transcripts were the TCR beta CDR3 regions. The HTBI primer set was used in a first-round RT-PCR of the TCR CDR3. One entry per CDR3 protein, called by TCRdb with MiXCR from the multiplex PCR reads. The table has some 720,000 distinct CDR3 sequences, about a sixth seen once. This chain joins TRBV12-3 or TRBV12-4 and TRBJ1-2, with 9 bases fitting TRBD1. The receptor was derived from a man aged 18 to 29 with Graves' hyperthyroidism. Sequencing was done on a sample of blood. This chain's CDR3 is CASSLETGGTGYTF. CDR3 bases: TGTGCCAGCAGTTTGGAGACAGGGGGAACTGGCTACACCTTC.